These T cell receptor beta chains were read from a single sample in a study of cytomegalovirus exposure and HLA in healthy donors. Here immunoSEQ multiplex PCR was the method, and the copy in TCRdb shows in-frame clones only, minus some. The table lists about 200,000 clones, around 80% of them singletons. Sequenced sample: PBMCs. Source of these receptors: a woman in her 30s in good health and CMV-seronegative. Each CDR3 is given with its conserved first and last residue. Each record gives: clone size, V gene, J gene, D gene, CDR3 protein, CDR3 DNA. A D gene is named only where the DNA matches it firmly. Rows give clone size only sometimes, using once, few, many, or a class for an expanded clone.

-,TRBV11-3,TRBJ2-3,TRBD2,CASSLGTNTDTQYF,TGTGCCAGCAGCCTAGGGACTAACACAGATACGCAGTATTTT
-,TRBV4-1,TRBJ1-2,TRBD1,CASSQGQGGGYTF,TGCGCCAGCAGCCAAGGTCAGGGGGGAGGCTACACCTTC
once,TRBV11-2,TRBJ2-2,-,CASSHLGRGWNTGELFF,TGTGCCAGCAGCCACCTGGGGAGAGGCTGGAACACCGGGGAGCTGTTTTTT
-,TRBV29-1,TRBJ1-4,-,CSVASASGEKLFF,TGCAGCGTGGCCTCGGCCAGCGGCGAAAAACTGTTTTTT
-,TRBV28,TRBJ1-6,-,CASSPPGGGNSPLHF,TGTGCCAGCAGTCCCCCGGGGGGGGGAAATTCACCCCTCCACTTT
-,TRBV5-1,TRBJ2-7,-,CACTWGVGTYEQYF,TGCGCCTGTACCTGGGGAGTTGGGACCTACGAGCAGTACTTC
-,TRBV2,TRBJ2-1,TRBD2,CASRASGIQNEQFF,TGTGCCAGCAGGGCCAGCGGGATTCAGAATGAGCAGTTCTTC
few,TRBV19,TRBJ2-7,-,CAAGGGAEQYF,TGTGCCGCCGGAGGCGGGGCCGAGCAGTACTTC
-,TRBV5-1,TRBJ1-1,TRBD1,CASSLRTGGVGTEAFF,TGCGCCAGCAGCTTAAGAACAGGGGGTGTTGGGACTGAAGCTTTCTTT
-,TRBV6-5,TRBJ1-1,-,CASTGGQTNTEAFF,TGTGCCAGCACCGGAGGACAGACGAACACTGAAGCTTTCTTT
-,TRBV5-1,TRBJ2-7,-,CASSLQGDSYEQYF,TGCGCCAGCAGCTTGCAAGGGGACTCCTACGAGCAGTACTTC
-,TRBV6-1,TRBJ1-5,TRBD1,CASSMDREDQPQHF,TGTGCCAGCAGTATGGACAGGGAGGATCAGCCCCAGCATTTT
-,TRBV5-1,TRBJ1-2,TRBD1,CASSGAGQPLSYTF,TGCGCCAGCAGCGGGGCGGGACAGCCACTAAGCTACACCTTC
-,TRBV5-1,TRBJ2-5,-,CASSLDSPETQYF,TGCGCCAGCAGCTTGGATAGCCCGGAGACCCAGTACTTC
-,TRBV30,TRBJ1-3,-,CAWGRGTLSGNTIYF,TGTGCCTGGGGGAGGGGAACGCTCTCTGGAAACACCATATATTTT
few,TRBV28,TRBJ1-1,-,CASSLSSRHTEAFF,TGTGCCAGCAGTTTATCGTCTCGTCACACTGAAGCTTTCTTT